This T cell receptor (beta chain) was identified in a study of cytomegalovirus exposure and HLA in healthy donors. About the research overall: Among the roughly 400 donors who were genotyped, about 86% fell in the genetic ancestry cluster that is associated with self-reported Caucasian donors.

The PCR ran on 60 Vbeta and 13 Jbeta primers. Sequenced by immunoSEQ multiplex PCR; TCRdb stores in-frame clones only, minus some. This repertoire shows 150,000 to 200,000 clones, over 70% found once; its top ten account for roughly 1.5%. Study-wide points: Across HLA loci, a later analysis found differing TCR association rates, with DRB1 most and HLA-C fewest.

The CDR3 extends over 13 amino acids. Germline V gene sequence: CDR1 SGHRS, CDR2 YFSETQ. With V trimmed by 0 bases and J by 5 bases, 1 base remained unmatched. A word on this clone: What it binds is not known.

The sequence was collected from a woman under 40 in good health and CMV-seronegative. The chain joins TRBV5-1 to TRBJ2-7, with 8 bases aligning to TRBD1. The sequencing input was PBMCs. As DNA, the CDR3 is TGCGCCAGCAGCTTGGGACAGGGGAACGAGCAGTACTTC. Translating gives CASSLGQGNEQYF.